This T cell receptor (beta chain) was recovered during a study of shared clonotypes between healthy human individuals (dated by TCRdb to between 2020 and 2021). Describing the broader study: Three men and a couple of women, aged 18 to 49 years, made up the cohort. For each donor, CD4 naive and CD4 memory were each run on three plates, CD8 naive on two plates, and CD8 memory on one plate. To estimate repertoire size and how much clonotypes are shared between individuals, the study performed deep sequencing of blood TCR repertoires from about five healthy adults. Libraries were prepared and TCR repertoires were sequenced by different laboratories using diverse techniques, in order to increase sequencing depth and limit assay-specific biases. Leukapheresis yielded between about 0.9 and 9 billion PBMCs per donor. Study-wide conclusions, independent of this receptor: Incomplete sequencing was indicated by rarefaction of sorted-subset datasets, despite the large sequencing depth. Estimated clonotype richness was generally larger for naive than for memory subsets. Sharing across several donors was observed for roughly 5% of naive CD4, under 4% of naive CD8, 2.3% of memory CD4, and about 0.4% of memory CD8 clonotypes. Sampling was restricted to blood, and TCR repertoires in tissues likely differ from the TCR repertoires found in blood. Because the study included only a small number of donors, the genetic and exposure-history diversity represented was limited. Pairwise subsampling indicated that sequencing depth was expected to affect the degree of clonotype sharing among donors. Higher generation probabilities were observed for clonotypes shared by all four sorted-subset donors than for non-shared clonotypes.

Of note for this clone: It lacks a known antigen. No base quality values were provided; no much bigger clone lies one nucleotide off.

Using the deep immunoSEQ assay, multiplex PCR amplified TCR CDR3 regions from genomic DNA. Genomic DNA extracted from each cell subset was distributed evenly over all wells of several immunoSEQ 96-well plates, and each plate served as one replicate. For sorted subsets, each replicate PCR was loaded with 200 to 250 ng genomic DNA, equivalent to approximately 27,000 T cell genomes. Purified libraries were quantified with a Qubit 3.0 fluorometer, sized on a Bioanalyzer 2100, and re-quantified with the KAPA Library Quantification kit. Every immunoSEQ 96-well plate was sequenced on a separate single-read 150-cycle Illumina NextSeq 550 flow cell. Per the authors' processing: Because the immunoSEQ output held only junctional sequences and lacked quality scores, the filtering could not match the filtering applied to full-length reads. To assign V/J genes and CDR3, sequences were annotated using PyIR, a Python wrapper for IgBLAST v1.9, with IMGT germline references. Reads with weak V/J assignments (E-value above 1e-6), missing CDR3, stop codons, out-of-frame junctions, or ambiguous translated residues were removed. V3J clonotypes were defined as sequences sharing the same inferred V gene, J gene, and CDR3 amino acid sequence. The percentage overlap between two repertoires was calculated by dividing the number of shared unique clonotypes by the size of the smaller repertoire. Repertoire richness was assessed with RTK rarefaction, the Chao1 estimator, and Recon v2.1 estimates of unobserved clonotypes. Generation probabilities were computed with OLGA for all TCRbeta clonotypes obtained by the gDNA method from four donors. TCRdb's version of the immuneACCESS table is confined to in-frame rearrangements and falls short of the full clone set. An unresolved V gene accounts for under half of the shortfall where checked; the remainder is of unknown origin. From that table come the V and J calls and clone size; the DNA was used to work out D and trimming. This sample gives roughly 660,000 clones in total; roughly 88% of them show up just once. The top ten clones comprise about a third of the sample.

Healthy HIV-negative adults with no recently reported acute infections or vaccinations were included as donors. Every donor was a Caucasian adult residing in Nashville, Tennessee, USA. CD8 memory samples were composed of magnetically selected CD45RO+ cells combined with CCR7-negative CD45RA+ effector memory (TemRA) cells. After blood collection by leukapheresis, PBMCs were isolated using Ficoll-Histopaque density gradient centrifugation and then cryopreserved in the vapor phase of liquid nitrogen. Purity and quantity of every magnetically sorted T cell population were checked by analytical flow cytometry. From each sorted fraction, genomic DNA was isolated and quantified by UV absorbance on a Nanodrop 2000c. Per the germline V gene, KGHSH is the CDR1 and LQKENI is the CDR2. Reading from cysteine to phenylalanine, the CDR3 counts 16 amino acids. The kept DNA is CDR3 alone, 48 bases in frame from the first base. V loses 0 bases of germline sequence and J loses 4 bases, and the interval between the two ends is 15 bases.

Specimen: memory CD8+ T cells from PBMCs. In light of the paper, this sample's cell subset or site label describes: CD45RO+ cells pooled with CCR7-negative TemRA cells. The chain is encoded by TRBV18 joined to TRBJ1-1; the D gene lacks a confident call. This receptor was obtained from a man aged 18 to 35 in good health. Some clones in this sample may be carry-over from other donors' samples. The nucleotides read TGTGCCAGCTCACCACCCTCGGCGGGGATGGGCACTGAAGCTTTCTTT. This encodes CASSPPSAGMGTEAFF.